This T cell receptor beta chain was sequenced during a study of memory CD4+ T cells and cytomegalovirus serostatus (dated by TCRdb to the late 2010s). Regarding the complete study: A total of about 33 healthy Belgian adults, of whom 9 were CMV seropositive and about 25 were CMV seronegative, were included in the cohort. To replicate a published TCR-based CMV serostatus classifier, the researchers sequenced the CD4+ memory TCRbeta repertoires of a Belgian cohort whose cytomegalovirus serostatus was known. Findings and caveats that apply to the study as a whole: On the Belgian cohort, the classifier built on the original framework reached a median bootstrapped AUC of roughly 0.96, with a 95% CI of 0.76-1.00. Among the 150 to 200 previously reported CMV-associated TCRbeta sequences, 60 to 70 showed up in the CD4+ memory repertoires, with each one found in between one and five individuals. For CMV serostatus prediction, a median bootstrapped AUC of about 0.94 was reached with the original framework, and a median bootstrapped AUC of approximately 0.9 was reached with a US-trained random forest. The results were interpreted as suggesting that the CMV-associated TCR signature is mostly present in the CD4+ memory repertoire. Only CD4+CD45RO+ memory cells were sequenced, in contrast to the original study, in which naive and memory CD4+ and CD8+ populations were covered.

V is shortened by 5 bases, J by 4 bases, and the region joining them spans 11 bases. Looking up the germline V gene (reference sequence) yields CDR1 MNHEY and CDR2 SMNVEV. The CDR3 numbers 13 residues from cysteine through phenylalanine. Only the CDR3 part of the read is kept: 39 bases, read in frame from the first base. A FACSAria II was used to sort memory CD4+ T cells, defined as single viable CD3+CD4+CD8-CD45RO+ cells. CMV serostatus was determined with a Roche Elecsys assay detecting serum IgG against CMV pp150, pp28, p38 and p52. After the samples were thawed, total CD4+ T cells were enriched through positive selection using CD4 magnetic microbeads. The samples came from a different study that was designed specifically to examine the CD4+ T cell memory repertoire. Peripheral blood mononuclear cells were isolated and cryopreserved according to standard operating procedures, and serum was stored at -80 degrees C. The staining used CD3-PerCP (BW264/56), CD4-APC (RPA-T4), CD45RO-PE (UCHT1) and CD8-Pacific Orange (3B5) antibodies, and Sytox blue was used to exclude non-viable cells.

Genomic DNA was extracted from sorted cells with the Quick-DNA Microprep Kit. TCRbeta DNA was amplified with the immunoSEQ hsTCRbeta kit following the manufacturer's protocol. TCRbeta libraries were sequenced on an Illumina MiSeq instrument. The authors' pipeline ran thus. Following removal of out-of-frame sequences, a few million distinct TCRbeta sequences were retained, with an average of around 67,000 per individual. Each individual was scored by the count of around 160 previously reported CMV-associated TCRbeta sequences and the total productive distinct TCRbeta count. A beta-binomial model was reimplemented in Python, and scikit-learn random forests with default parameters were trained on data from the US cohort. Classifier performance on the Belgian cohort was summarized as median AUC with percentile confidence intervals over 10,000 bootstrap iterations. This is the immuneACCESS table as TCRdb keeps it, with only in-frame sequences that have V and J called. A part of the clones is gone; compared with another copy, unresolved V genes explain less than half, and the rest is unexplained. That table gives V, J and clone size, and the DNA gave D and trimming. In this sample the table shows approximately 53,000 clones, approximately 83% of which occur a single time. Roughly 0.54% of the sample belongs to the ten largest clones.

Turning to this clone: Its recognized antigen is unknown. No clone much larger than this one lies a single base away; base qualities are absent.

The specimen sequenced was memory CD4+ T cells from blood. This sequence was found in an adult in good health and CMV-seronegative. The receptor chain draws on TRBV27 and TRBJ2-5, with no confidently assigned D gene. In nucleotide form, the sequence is TGTGCCAGCAGTCCGCGACCCCGAGAGACCCAGTACTTC. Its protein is CASSPRPRETQYF.